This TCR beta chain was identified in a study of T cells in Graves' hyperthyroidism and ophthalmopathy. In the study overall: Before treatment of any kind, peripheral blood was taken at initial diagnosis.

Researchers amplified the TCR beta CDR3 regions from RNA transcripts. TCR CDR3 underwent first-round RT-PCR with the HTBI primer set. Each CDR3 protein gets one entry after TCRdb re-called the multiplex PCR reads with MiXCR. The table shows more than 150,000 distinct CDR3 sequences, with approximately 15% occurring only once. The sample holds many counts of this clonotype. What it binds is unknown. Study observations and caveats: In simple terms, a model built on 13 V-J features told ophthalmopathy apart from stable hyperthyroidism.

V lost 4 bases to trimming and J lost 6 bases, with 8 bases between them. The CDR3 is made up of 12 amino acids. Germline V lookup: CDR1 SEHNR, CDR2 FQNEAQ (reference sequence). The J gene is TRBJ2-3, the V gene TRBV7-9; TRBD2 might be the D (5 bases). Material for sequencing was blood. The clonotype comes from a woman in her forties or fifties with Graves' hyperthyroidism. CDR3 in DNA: TGTGCCAGCAGCTCTGGGGAGGATACGCAGTATTTT. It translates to CASSSGEDTQYF.